This TCR beta chain was documented in a study of blood T cell repertoires in COVID-19. Assay used: immunoSEQ multiplex PCR; TCRdb lists only in-frame clones, some missing. The repertoire holds about 270,000 clones, with around 90% as singletons. The CDR3 spans 19 residues. The V gene end was trimmed by 0 bases and the J gene end by 5 bases; junction bases not matched to a gene: 10. Germline loops: CDR1 LGHNA, CDR2 YSLEER. The chain couples TRBV4-3 to TRBJ2-2; 12 positions match TRBD2. The sequenced sample consisted of PBMCs or T cells enriched from blood (not recorded which). This TCR derives from a woman aged 45-59 years who had recovered from COVID-19. The CDR3, as DNA: TGCGCCAGCAGCCAAGACGCCCCACTAGCGGGAGGATTAACCGGGGAGCTGTTTTTT. This sequence encodes CASSQDAPLAGGLTGELFF.